This TCR beta chain was sequenced for a study of control samples from healthy donors and cancer patients. Germline-derived CDR1 and CDR2 are LGHNA and YNFKEQ. V was pared by 0 bases and J by 6 bases, with 7 bases of the junction left unmatched. The CDR3 extends over 16 amino acids. The assay was immunoSEQ multiplex PCR, and TCRdb's table has in-frame clones only and misses some. The repertoire includes about 100,000 clones, roughly 90% of them detected once, and 7.8% sits in the top ten. The TCR sequence derives from a man aged 25 to 45 in good health. Sample: blood. V and J are TRBV4-2 and TRBJ1-1; the match to TRBD1 covers 10 bases. CDR3 DNA sequence: TGTGCCAGCAGCCAAGATTTGGGACAGGGGAGGCCTGAAGCTTTCTTT. It encodes CASSQDLGQGRPEAFF.